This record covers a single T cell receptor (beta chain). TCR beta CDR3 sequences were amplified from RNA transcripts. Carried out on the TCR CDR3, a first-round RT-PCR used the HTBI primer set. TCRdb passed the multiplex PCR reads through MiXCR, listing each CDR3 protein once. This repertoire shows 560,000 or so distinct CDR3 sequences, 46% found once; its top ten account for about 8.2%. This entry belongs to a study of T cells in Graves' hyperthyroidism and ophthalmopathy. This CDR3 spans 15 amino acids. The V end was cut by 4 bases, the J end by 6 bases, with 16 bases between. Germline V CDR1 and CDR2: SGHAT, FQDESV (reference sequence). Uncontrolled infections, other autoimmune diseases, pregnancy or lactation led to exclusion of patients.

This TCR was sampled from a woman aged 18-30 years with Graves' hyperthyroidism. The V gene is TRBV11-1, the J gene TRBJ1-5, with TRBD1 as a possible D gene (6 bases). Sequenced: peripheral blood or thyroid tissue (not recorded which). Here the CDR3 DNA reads TGTGCCAGCAGCTCAAGGAACAGGGAGGGTCAGCCCCAGCATTTT. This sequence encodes CASSSRNREGQPQHF.